These T cell receptor beta chains were read from a single sample in a study of blood T cells in healthy people across ages. TCRdb reprocessed the 5' RACE reads via MiXCR and lists one record per CDR3 protein. Of more than 700,000 distinct CDR3 sequences in the sample, about 55% were seen once. Sequenced material: blood. Source of these receptors: an elderly man in good health. Both conserved end residues are part of each CDR3. D genes are given only for firm matches. Only part of the rows carry a size: once, few, many, or a class if the clone is expanded.

j_call: TRBJ2-3; v_call: TRBV11-2; clone_size: once; d_call: NA; cdr3_nt: TGTGCCAGCAGCTCCACGGCGAGGAGGAGGGCAGATACGCAGTATTTT; cdr3_aa: CASSSTARRRADTQYF
j_call: TRBJ2-7; v_call: TRBV2; clone_size: NA; d_call: TRBD2; cdr3_nt: TGTGCCAGCAGTTCCACTAGCGGGAGGTCTTACGAGCAGTACTTC; cdr3_aa: CASSSTSGRSYEQYF
j_call: TRBJ2-7; v_call: TRBV29-1; clone_size: NA; d_call: TRBD2; cdr3_nt: TGCAGCGTCGGACTAGACAATGAGCAGTACTTC; cdr3_aa: CSVGLDNEQYF
j_call: TRBJ1-4; v_call: TRBV18; clone_size: NA; d_call: NA; cdr3_nt: TGTGCCAGCTCACCAAGCCGGGATCGAAGGGAAAAACTGTTTTTT; cdr3_aa: CASSPSRDRREKLFF
j_call: TRBJ2-3; v_call: TRBV6-2/TRBV6-3; clone_size: few; d_call: NA; cdr3_nt: TGTGCCAGCAGTTACGGACTATTTTTCGGATACGCGTATTTT; cdr3_aa: CASSYGLFFGYAYF
j_call: TRBJ1-2; v_call: TRBV10-3; clone_size: NA; d_call: NA; cdr3_nt: TGTGCCATCAGTGAGTCCGGCAAAGGTACTGGCTACACCTTC; cdr3_aa: CAISESGKGTGYTF
j_call: TRBJ2-1; v_call: TRBV9; clone_size: NA; d_call: TRBD2; cdr3_nt: TGTGCCAGCAGCGTAACGGCTAGCGGGATACAAAGCGGTGAGCAGTTCTTC; cdr3_aa: CASSVTASGIQSGEQFF
j_call: TRBJ2-3; v_call: TRBV9; clone_size: NA; d_call: TRBD2; cdr3_nt: TGTGCCAGCAGCGTGGCGACCGGGACTAGCGGGAGCTTAGGCACAGATACGCAGTATTTT; cdr3_aa: CASSVATGTSGSLGTDTQYF
j_call: TRBJ2-5; v_call: TRBV6-1; clone_size: NA; d_call: TRBD1; cdr3_nt: TGTGCCAGTAGGGCACAGGGGCAAGAGACCCAGTACTTC; cdr3_aa: CASRAQGQETQYF
j_call: TRBJ2-1; v_call: TRBV20-1; clone_size: NA; d_call: TRBD2; cdr3_nt: TGCAGAGTAGCGGGAGACGCCTACAATGAGCAGTTCTTC; cdr3_aa: CRVAGDAYNEQFF
j_call: TRBJ1-1; v_call: TRBV18; clone_size: NA; d_call: TRBD1; cdr3_nt: TGTGCCAGCTCTATGGGACAGGGGACGGATGAAGCTTTCTTT; cdr3_aa: CASSMGQGTDEAFF
j_call: TRBJ2-7; v_call: TRBV11-2; clone_size: NA; d_call: TRBD2; cdr3_nt: TGTGCCAGCAGCCGCCCCGGGCGGGAGAGGGGCGAGCAGTACTTC; cdr3_aa: CASSRPGRERGEQYF
j_call: TRBJ2-7; v_call: TRBV27; clone_size: few; d_call: NA; cdr3_nt: TGTGCCAGCAGTTGCGCCGGATCCTACGAGCAGTACTTC; cdr3_aa: CASSCAGSYEQYF
j_call: TRBJ2-1; v_call: TRBV4-2; clone_size: NA; d_call: NA; cdr3_nt: TGTGCCAGCAGCCAAGAAAGGGGCGACTTGCGCAGGAACGAGCAGTTCTTC; cdr3_aa: CASSQERGDLRRNEQFF
j_call: TRBJ1-5; v_call: TRBV7-2; clone_size: NA; d_call: NA; cdr3_nt: TGTGCCAGCAGCCGACTCGTCAATCAGCCCCAGCATTTT; cdr3_aa: CASSRLVNQPQHF
j_call: TRBJ2-7; v_call: TRBV24-1; clone_size: once; d_call: TRBD1; cdr3_nt: TGTGCCACCAGTGCCGCGGACAGGGTATACGAGCAGTACTTC; cdr3_aa: CATSAADRVYEQYF
j_call: TRBJ2-3; v_call: TRBV28; clone_size: few; d_call: TRBD2; cdr3_nt: TGTGCCAGCACCCCTAGCGGGCCGCGAGGAGATACGCAGTATTTT; cdr3_aa: CASTPSGPRGDTQYF
j_call: TRBJ1-1; v_call: TRBV25-1; clone_size: once; d_call: NA; cdr3_nt: TGTGCTAGCAGTGAATGGGGGTGGCTGAACACTGAAGCTTTCTTT; cdr3_aa: CASSEWGWLNTEAFF
j_call: TRBJ2-1; v_call: TRBV20-1; clone_size: NA; d_call: TRBD1; cdr3_nt: TGCAGTGCTAGTCAACCGGGACAGGGGGTTTATGAGCAGTTCTTC; cdr3_aa: CSASQPGQGVYEQFF
j_call: TRBJ2-7; v_call: TRBV10-3; clone_size: few; d_call: NA; cdr3_nt: TGTGCCCTTCTTGGGGGGACCTCCTACGAGCAGTACTTC; cdr3_aa: CALLGGTSYEQYF
j_call: TRBJ2-6; v_call: TRBV7-2; clone_size: few; d_call: NA; cdr3_nt: TGTGCCAGCAGTCCTCCGTCCAACGTCCTGACTTTC; cdr3_aa: CASSPPSNVLTF
j_call: TRBJ2-1; v_call: TRBV29-1; clone_size: few; d_call: TRBD2; cdr3_nt: TGCAGCGTCGGGGGGGGCGGCGGGAATGAGCAGTTCTTC; cdr3_aa: CSVGGGGGNEQFF
j_call: TRBJ2-3; v_call: TRBV4-2; clone_size: few; d_call: TRBD2; cdr3_nt: TGTGCCAGCAGCCAACGATCGGTGCTGACTAGCGGAATCACAGATACGCAGTATTTT; cdr3_aa: CASSQRSVLTSGITDTQYF
j_call: TRBJ1-6; v_call: TRBV20-1; clone_size: NA; d_call: NA; cdr3_nt: TGCAGTGCTAGAGTAGGGGGGGGGAATAATTCACCCCTCCACTTT; cdr3_aa: CSARVGGGNNSPLHF
j_call: TRBJ2-7; v_call: TRBV29-1; clone_size: NA; d_call: TRBD2; cdr3_nt: TGCAGCGTTGAAAGCGGGGTAGAGCAGTACTTC; cdr3_aa: CSVESGVEQYF
j_call: TRBJ1-2; v_call: TRBV3-1; clone_size: NA; d_call: TRBD1; cdr3_nt: TGTGCCAGCAGCCAACGAGACAGGGGACCTAACTATGGCTACACCTTC; cdr3_aa: CASSQRDRGPNYGYTF
j_call: TRBJ1-4; v_call: TRBV7-8; clone_size: NA; d_call: NA; cdr3_nt: TGTGCCAGCAGCTTAGTAAGGGAGACAGGAGCAACTAATGAAAAACTGTTTTTT; cdr3_aa: CASSLVRETGATNEKLFF
j_call: TRBJ1-2; v_call: TRBV20-1; clone_size: few; d_call: NA; cdr3_nt: TGCAGTGCTATAGGGGGATATGGCTACACCTTC; cdr3_aa: CSAIGGYGYTF
j_call: TRBJ2-7; v_call: TRBV20-1; clone_size: NA; d_call: NA; cdr3_nt: TGCAGTGCTAGAGCCCACGTCGCTAGCTTTACTGAGCAGTACTTC; cdr3_aa: CSARAHVASFTEQYF
j_call: TRBJ2-1; v_call: TRBV9; clone_size: NA; d_call: TRBD2; cdr3_nt: TGTGCCAGCAGCGTAGACGGGGGGAGCGGGGCCTTCTACAATGAGCAGTTCTTC; cdr3_aa: CASSVDGGSGAFYNEQFF
j_call: TRBJ2-3; v_call: TRBV4-2; clone_size: few; d_call: NA; cdr3_nt: TGTGCCAGCAGCCAATCCCGGGAGCACAGATACGCGTATTTT; cdr3_aa: CASSQSREHRYAYF
j_call: TRBJ2-7; v_call: TRBV12-3/TRBV12-4; clone_size: NA; d_call: TRBD2; cdr3_nt: TGTGCCAGCAGTCCCCGGGGAGGGGAGCTCGACGAGCAGTACTTC; cdr3_aa: CASSPRGGELDEQYF